The 9 T cell receptor beta chains below were found in one sample sequenced in a study of PD-1 blockade in classical Hodgkin lymphoma. Brentuximab vedotin exposure varied among the patients, all of whom had relapsed after autologous stem cell transplantation. Assay: immunoSEQ multiplex PCR; the TCRdb copy retains only in-frame clones and omits some. The sample contains tens of thousands of clones, roughly 89% of which appear only once. Sequenced material: peripheral blood mononuclear cells (PBMCs), taken before the second cycle of nivolumab. The receptors stem from a human donor with classical Hodgkin lymphoma.

The J gene is TRBJ2-5, the V gene TRBV19, with a possible D match to TRBD1 (5 bases). This CDR3 contains 14 residues. Germline V gene lookup returns CDR1 LNHDA and CDR2 SQIVND (reference sequence). V gave up 1 base and J gave up 5 bases, with 11 bases separating them. Here the CDR3 DNA reads TGTGCCAGTAGTATAGTCGTGGGGCGGGAGACCCAGTACTTC. Its translation is CASSIVVGRETQYF.

The gene calls are TRBV6-5 and TRBJ2-3; D is possibly TRBD2 (6 bases). The germline gives CDR1 MNHEY, CDR2 SVGAGI. The CDR3 runs to 14 residues. Deletions cut 2 bases from V and 4 bases from J, with 10 bases between. This CDR3 reads CASSYGGYADTQYF. CDR3 DNA: TGTGCCAGCAGTTACGGGGGGTACGCAGATACGCAGTATTTT.

The chain uses TRBV28 and TRBJ2-3; no reliable D call. This CDR3 is 15 amino acids long. Germline CDR1 is MDHEN and CDR2 is SYDVKM. Trimming took 6 bases from V and 3 from J, leaving 16 bases between them. CDR3 in amino acids: CASRPRNQLTDTQYF. The DNA of the CDR3 is TGTGCCAGCAGGCCACGAAATCAACTGACAGATACGCAGTATTTT.

The V call is TRBV7-2, the J call TRBJ1-6; D gene ambiguous. Germline V gene data show CDR1 as SGHTA and CDR2 as FQGNSA. The CDR3 length is 13 residues. Trimming removed 0 bases from V and 7 bases from J, with 4 bases in between. This CDR3 is CASSLAKNSPLHF. Written as DNA, the CDR3 is TGTGCCAGCAGCTTAGCAAAAAATTCACCCCTCCACTTT.

The chain uses TRBV2 and TRBJ2-3, with 10 nucleotides matching TRBD2. CDR3 length: 16 residues. With 7 bases clipped from V and 3 bases from J, the junction kept 10 bases outside the gene matches. Germline CDR1 SNHLY, CDR2 FYNNEI. CDR3 coding DNA: TGTGCCAGCACCGGGGGGGTACTAGCGGGAACAGATACGCAGTATTTT. Amino acids: CASTGGVLAGTDTQYF.

The chain is built from TRBV7-9 and TRBJ2-1, with D perhaps TRBD1 (5 bases). Trimming removed 5 bases at V and 11 bases at J, with 13 bases between. The CDR3 covers 12 residues. Germline CDR1 and CDR2: SEHNR and FQNEAQ (reference sequence). The CDR3 DNA reads TGTGCCAGCAGCCTCATGGACACTCAGCAGTTCTTC. Translation: CASSLMDTQQFF.

The chain links TRBV7-6 to TRBJ2-2, with TRBD2 as a possible D gene (6 bases). V was shortened by 5 bases and J by 9 bases, with 16 bases between the two germline ends. The germline gives CDR1 SGHVS, CDR2 FNYEAQ. The CDR3 sequence is 14 residues long. The CDR3 protein is CASSLSDGGRELFF. CDR3 DNA: TGTGCCAGCAGCCTTAGCGACGGGGGACGGGAGCTGTTTTTT.

The V gene is TRBV7-2, the J gene TRBJ2-7; TRBD1 aligns across 11 bases. The germline CDR1 and CDR2 sequences are SGHTA and FQGNSA. This CDR3 region has 16 residues. The V gene end was trimmed by 4 bases and the J gene end by 6 bases; junction bases not matched to a gene: 11. The CDR3 nucleotides are TGTGCCAGCAGCTCCAGAAGGACAGGGGGCGCGGGCGAGCAGTACTTC. It codes for CASSSRRTGGAGEQYF. The variable domain in full, with the rest retrieved from reference TRBV7-2 and TRBJ2-7, is GAGVSQSPSNKVTEKGKDVELRCDPISGHTALYWYRQSLGQGLEFLIYFQGNSAPDKSGLPSDRFSAERTGGSVSTLTIQRTQQEDSAVYLCASSSRRTGGAGEQYFGPGTRLTVT.

The chain recombines TRBV6-1 with TRBJ2-7, with D perhaps TRBD1 or TRBD2 (5 bases each). Deletions cut 10 bases from V and 3 bases from J, with 16 bases between. Germline CDR1 reads MNHNS; CDR2 reads SASEGT. The CDR3 runs 13 residues. Written as DNA, the CDR3 is TGTGCCACTGAGTGGGTGGGGGTCTACGAGCAGTACTTC. Translated: CATEWVGVYEQYF.